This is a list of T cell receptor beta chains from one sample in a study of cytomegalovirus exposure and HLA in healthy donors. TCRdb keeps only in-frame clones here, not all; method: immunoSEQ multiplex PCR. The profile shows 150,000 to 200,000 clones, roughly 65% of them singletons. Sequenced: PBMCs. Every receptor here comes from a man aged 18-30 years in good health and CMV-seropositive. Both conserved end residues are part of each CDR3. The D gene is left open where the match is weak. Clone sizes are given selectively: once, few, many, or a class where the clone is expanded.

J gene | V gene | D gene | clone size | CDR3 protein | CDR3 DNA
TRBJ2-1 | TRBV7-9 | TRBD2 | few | CASSYGTSDNEQFF | TGTGCCAGCAGCTACGGGACTAGCGACAATGAGCAGTTCTTC
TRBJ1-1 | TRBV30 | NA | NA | CAWGPPQGGTEAFF | TGTGCCTGGGGACCCCCCCAGGGCGGCACTGAAGCTTTCTTT
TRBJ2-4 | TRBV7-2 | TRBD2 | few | CASSLDLAGVGVSGNIQYF | TGTGCCAGCAGCTTAGATCTAGCGGGAGTAGGTGTTTCGGGAAACATTCAGTACTTC
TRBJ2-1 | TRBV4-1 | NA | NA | CASSQVATSYNEQFF | TGCGCCAGCAGCCAAGTAGCGACATCGTACAATGAGCAGTTCTTC
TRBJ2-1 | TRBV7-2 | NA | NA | CASSLAGSSGNEQFF | TGTGCCAGCAGCTTAGCGGGTAGTAGCGGCAATGAGCAGTTCTTC
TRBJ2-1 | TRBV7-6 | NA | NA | CASSLANRVHEQFF | TGTGCCAGCAGCTTAGCCAACAGGGTCCATGAGCAGTTCTTC
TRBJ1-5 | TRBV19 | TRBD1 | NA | CASSIDRTGAAQHF | TGTGCCAGTAGTATAGATCGCACAGGGGCAGCCCAGCATTTT
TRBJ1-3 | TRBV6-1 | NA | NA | CASSEAPRVLNTIYF | TGTGCCAGCAGTGAAGCGCCCAGGGTTCTAAACACCATATATTTT
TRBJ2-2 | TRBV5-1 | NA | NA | CASSLSGADTGELFF | TGCGCCAGCAGCTTGTCAGGGGCCGATACCGGGGAGCTGTTTTTT
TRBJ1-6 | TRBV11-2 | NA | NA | CASSFSGLNSPLHF | TGTGCCAGCAGCTTCTCAGGGCTCAATTCACCCCTCCACTTT
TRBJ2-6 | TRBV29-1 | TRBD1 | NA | CSVGGDRGLGANVLTF | TGCAGCGTTGGCGGGGACAGGGGTCTGGGGGCCAACGTCCTGACTTTC
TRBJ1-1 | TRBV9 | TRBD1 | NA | CASSPKGTGGDTEAFF | TGTGCCAGCAGCCCTAAAGGGACAGGTGGGGACACTGAAGCTTTCTTT
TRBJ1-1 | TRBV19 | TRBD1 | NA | CASTLLQGARTEAFF | TGTGCCAGTACCCTCTTACAGGGGGCGAGAACTGAAGCTTTCTTT
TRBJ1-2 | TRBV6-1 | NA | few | CASTPGRFDGYTF | TGTGCCAGCACTCCAGGCAGGTTCGATGGCTACACCTTC
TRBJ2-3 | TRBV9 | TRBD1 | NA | CASRQGYDTDTQYF | TGTGCCAGTCGACAGGGTTATGACACAGATACGCAGTATTTT
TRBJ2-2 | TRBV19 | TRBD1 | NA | CASSTTGDTGELFF | TGTGCCAGTAGTACGACAGGGGACACCGGGGAGCTGTTTTTT
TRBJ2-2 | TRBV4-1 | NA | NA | CASSQAGREGGELFF | TGCGCCAGCAGCCAAGCCGGGCGCGAGGGCGGGGAGCTGTTTTTT
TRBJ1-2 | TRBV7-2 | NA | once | CASSPDSGMGGYTF | TGTGCCAGCAGCCCAGACTCAGGGATGGGTGGCTACACCTTC
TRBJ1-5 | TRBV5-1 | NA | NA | CASSPTITGGEQPQHF | TGCGCCAGCAGCCCGACGATTACGGGAGGCGAACAGCCCCAGCATTTT
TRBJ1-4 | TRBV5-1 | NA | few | CASRLTREGEKLFF | TGCGCCAGCAGATTGACCAGGGAGGGGGAAAAACTGTTTTTT
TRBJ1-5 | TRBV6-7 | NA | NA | CASSYPQRRFQPQHF | TGTGCCAGCAGTTATCCCCAGAGGCGGTTTCAGCCCCAGCATTTT
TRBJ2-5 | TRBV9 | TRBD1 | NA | CASSVDATGQETQYF | TGTGCCAGCAGCGTAGATGCGACAGGGCAAGAGACCCAGTACTTC
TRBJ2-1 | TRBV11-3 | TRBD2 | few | CASSLGPGLVHEQFF | TGTGCCAGCAGCTTAGGTCCGGGACTAGTCCATGAGCAGTTCTTC
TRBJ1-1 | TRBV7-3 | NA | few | CASSLLPRTEAFF | TGTGCCAGCAGCTTACTGCCGAGGACTGAAGCTTTCTTT
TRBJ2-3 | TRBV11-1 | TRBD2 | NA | CASSLGRLAGISTDTQYF | TGTGCCAGCAGCTTAGGCCGTCTAGCGGGGATTAGCACAGATACGCAGTATTTT
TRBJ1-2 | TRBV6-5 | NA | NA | CASRPEMANYGYTF | TGTGCCAGCAGACCCGAGATGGCTAACTATGGCTACACCTTC
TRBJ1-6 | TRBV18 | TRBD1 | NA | CASSPKTGYDSPLHF | TGTGCCAGCTCACCCAAGACAGGGTACGATTCACCCCTCCACTTT
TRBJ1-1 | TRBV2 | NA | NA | CASSEATSQANTEAFF | TGTGCCAGCAGTGAAGCTACTAGTCAGGCGAACACTGAAGCTTTCTTT
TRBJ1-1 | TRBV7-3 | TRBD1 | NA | CASSLTPGQVRDAFF | TGCGCCAGCAGCTTAACCCCCGGACAGGTTCGTGACGCTTTCTTT
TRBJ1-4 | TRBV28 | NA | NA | CASTLNTGVLFF | TGTGCCAGCACCCTGAATACGGGGGTACTGTTTTTT
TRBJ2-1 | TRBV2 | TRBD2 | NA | CASTVAGGNEQFF | TGTGCCAGCACCGTGGCGGGGGGCAATGAGCAGTTCTTC
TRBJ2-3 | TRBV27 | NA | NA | CASSLKRLTDTQYF | TGTGCCAGCAGTTTAAAGCGGCTCACAGATACGCAGTATTTT
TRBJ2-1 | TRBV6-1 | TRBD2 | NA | CASKPSAGAYNEQFF | TGTGCCAGCAAACCCTCAGCGGGGGCGTACAATGAGCAGTTCTTC
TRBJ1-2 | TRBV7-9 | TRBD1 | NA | CASSVAGTGGGRGYTF | TGTGCCAGCAGCGTCGCCGGGACAGGGGGCGGAAGGGGCTACACCTTC
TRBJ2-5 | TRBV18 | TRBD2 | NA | CASSPLSGGQETQYF | TGTGCCAGCTCACCACTCTCGGGGGGGCAAGAGACCCAGTACTTC
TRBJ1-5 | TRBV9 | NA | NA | CASSVGQSSNQPQHF | TGTGCCAGCAGCGTGGGACAAAGCTCGAATCAGCCCCAGCATTTT
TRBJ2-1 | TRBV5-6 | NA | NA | CASSLGGSSYNEQFF | TGTGCCAGCAGCTTGGGTGGGAGCTCCTACAATGAGCAGTTCTTC
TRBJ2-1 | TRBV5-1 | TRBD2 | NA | CASSLGTNNEQFF | TGCGCCAGCAGCCTCGGGACTAACAATGAGCAGTTCTTC
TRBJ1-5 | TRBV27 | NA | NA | CASSSTEGQPQHF | TGTGCCAGCAGTTCCACGGAGGGTCAGCCCCAGCATTTT
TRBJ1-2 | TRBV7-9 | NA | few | CASSLQGLENYGYTF | TGTGCCAGCAGCTTACAGGGATTAGAAAACTATGGCTACACCTTC
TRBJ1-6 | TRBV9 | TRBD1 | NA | CASSLQGANSPLHF | TGTGCCAGCAGTTTACAGGGGGCAAATTCACCCCTCCACTTT
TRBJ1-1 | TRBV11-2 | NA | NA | CASSLAGGTEAFF | TGTGCCAGCAGCTTAGCGGGGGGCACTGAAGCTTTCTTT
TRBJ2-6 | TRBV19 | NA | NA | CASSRTSGANVLTF | TGTGCCAGTAGTAGGACATCTGGGGCCAACGTCCTGACTTTC
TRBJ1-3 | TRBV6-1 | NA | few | CASSDSGNTIYF | TGTGCCAGCAGTGATTCGGGAAACACCATATATTTT